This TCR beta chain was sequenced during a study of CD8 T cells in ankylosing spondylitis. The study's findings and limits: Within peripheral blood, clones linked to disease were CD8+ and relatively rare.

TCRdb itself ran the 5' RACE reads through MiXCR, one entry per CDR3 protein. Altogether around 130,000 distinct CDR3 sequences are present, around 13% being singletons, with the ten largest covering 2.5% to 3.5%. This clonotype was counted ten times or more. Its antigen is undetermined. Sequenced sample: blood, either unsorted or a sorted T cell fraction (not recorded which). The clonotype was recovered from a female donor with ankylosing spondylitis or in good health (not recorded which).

CDR3 region: CASSRPGGADQPQHF. CDR3 coding DNA: TGTGCCAGCAGCCGTCCAGGGGGCGCGGATCAGCCCCAGCATTTT. This sequence joins TRBV7-2 and TRBJ1-5, with 8 bases fitting TRBD1. This CDR3 contains 15 residues. Unmatched junction bases numbered 8, after V lost 5 bases and J lost 5 bases. Per germline, CDR1 SGHTA and CDR2 FQGNSA. The whole variable domain, remainder taken from reference TRBV7-2 and TRBJ1-5, is GAGVSQSPSNKVTEKGKDVELRCDPISGHTALYWYRQSLGQGLEFLIYFQGNSAPDKSGLPSDRFSAERTGGSVSTLTIQRTQQEDSAVYLCASSRPGGADQPQHFGDGTRLSIL.